The clone carrying this T cell receptor beta chain was seen many times. MiXCR was run by TCRdb on the 5' RACE reads, yielding one entry per CDR3 protein. The sample contains about 450,000 distinct CDR3 sequences, about a fifth of which appear only once. Trimming at V came to 0 bases and at J to 9 bases, leaving 6 bases not matched to a gene. Germline CDR1 and CDR2: SGHKS and YYEKEE (reference sequence). The CDR3 totals 14 residues. These data come from a study of identical twins. This chain connects TRBV5-5 to TRBJ2-1; 7 bases match TRBD1. Sequenced: naive T cells sorted from blood. This clonotype was obtained from a man between 50 and 59 years old in good health. CDR3 in DNA: TGTGCCAGCAGCTTGGGAAGGGGGCCTGGTGAGCAGTTCTTC. Its translation is CASSLGRGPGEQFF.